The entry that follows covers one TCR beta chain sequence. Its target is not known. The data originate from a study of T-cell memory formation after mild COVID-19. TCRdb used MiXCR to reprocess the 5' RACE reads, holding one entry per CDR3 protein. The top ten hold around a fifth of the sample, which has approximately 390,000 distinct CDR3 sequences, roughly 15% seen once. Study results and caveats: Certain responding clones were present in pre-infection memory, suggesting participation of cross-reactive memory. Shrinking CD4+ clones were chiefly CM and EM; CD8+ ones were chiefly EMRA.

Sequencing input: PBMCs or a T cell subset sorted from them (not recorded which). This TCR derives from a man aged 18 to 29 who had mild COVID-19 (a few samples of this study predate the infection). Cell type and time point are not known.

The CDR3 DNA follows: TGTGCCACCTGGATGGGGACAGGGAACACTGAAGCTTTCTTT. Translation gives CATWMGTGNTEAFF. This chain connects TRBV19 to TRBJ1-1; TRBD1 matches at 8 bases. This CDR3 comprises 14 residues. Germline V gene data show CDR1 as LNHDA and CDR2 as SQIVND (reference sequence). The junction had 8 bases not matched to a gene; V was cut back by 10 bases and J by 1 base.